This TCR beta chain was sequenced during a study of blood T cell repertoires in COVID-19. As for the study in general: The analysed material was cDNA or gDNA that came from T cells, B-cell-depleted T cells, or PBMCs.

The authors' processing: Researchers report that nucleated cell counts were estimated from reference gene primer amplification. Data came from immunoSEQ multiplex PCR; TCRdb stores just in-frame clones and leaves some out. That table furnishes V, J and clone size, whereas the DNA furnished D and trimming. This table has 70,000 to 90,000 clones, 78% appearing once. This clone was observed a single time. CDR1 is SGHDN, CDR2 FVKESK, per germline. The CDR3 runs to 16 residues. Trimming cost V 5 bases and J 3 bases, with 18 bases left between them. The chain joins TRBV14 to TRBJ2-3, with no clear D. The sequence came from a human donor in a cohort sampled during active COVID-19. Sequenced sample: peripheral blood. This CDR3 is CASSLWAGVDTDTQYF. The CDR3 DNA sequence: TGTGCCAGCAGCTTATGGGCCGGTGTTGATACAGATACGCAGTATTTT.